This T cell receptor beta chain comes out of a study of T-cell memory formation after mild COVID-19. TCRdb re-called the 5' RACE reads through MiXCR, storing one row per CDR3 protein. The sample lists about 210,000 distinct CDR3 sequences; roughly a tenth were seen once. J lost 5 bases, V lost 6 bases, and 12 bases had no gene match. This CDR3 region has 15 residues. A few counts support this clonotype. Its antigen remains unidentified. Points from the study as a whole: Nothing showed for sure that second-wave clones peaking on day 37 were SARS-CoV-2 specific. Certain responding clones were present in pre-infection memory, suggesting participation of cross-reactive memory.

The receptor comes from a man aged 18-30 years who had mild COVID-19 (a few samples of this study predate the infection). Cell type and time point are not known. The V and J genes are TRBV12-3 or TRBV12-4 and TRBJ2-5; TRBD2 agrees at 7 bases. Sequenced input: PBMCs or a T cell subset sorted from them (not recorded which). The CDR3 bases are TGTGCCAGCAGCGAAAACTCGGGGGGTGGGGAGACCCAGTACTTC. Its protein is CASSENSGGGETQYF.